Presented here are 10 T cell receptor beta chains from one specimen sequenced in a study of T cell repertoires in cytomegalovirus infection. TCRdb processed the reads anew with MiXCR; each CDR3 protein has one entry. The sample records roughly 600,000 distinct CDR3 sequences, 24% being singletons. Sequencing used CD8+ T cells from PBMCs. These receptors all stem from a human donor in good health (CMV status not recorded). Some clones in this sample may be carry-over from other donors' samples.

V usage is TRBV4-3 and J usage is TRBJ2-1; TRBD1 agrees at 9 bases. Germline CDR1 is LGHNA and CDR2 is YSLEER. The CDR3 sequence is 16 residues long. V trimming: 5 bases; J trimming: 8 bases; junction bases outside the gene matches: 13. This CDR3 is CASSNTGTGRLDEQFF. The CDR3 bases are TGCGCCAGCAGCAACACCGGGACAGGGCGGTTGGATGAGCAGTTCTTC.

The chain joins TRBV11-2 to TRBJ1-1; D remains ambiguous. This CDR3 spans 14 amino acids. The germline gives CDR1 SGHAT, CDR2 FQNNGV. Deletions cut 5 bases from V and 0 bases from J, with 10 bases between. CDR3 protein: CASSLDSLNTEAFF. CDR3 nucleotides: TGTGCCAGCAGCCTGGACTCATTGAACACTGAAGCTTTCTTT.

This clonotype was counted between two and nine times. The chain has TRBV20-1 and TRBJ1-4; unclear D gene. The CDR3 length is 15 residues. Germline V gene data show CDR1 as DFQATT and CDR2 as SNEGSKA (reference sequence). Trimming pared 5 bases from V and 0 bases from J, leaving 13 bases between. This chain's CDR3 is CSASNPAATNEKLFF. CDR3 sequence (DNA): TGCAGTGCTTCCAATCCGGCTGCAACTAATGAAAAACTGTTTTTT.

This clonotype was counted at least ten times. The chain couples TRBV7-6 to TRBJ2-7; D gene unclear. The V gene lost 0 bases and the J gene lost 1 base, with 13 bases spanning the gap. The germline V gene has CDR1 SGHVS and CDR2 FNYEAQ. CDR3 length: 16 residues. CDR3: CASSLALTGGSYEQYF. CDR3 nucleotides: TGTGCCAGCAGCTTAGCTCTTACGGGTGGATCCTACGAGCAGTACTTC.

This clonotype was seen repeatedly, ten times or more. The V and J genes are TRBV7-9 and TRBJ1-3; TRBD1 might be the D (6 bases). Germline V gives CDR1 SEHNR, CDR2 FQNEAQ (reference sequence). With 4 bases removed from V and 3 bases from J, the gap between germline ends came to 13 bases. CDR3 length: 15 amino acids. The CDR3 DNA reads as TGTGCCAGCAGCTCAGGACAGCAACGTGGAAACACCATATATTTT. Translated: CASSSGQQRGNTIYF.

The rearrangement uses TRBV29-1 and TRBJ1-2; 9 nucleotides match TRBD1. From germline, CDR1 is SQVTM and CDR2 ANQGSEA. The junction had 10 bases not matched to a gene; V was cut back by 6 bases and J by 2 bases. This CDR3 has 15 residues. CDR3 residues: CSVTLTGTGNYGYTF. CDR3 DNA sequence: TGCAGCGTCACCCTTACCGGGACAGGGAACTATGGCTACACCTTC.

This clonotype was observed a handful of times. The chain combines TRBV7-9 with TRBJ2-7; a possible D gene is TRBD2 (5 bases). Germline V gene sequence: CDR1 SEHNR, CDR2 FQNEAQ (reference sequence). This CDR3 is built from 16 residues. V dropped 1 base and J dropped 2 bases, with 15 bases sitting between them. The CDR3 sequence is CASSLDGGLKTYEQYF. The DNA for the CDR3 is TGTGCCAGCAGCTTAGATGGAGGCCTTAAGACCTACGAGCAGTACTTC.

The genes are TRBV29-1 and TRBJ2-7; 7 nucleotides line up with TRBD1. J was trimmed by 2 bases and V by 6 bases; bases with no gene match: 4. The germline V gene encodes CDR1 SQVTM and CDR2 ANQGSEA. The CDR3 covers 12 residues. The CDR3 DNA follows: TGCAGCGTCTATGGACAGGCCTACGAGCAGTACTTC. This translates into CSVYGQAYEQYF.

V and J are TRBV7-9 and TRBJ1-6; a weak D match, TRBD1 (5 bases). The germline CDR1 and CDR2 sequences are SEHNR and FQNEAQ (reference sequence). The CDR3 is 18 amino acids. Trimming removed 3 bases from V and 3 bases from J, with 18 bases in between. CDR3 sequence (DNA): TGTGCCAGCAGCTTTCCACGAGAGGGGTACTTCTATAATTCACCCCTCCACTTT. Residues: CASSFPREGYFYNSPLHF.

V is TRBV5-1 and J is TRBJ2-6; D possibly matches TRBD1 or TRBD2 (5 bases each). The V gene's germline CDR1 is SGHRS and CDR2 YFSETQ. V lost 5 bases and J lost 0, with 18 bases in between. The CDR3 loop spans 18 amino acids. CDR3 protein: CASSYPRDASSGANVLTF. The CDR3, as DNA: TGCGCCAGCAGTTACCCACGGGACGCCAGCTCTGGGGCCAACGTCCTGACTTTC.